The rows below give T cell receptor beta chains drawn from one sample of a study of Graves' ophthalmopathy and Graves' hyperthyroidism. TCRdb reanalysed the multiplex PCR reads using MiXCR and keeps one entry per CDR3 protein. The table shows about 390,000 distinct CDR3 sequences, with approximately 15% occurring only once. Sequencing used peripheral blood. The receptors originated from a woman in her late teens or twenties with stable Graves' hyperthyroidism. Each CDR3 is given without its conserved first and last residue. Fields, in order: V gene, J gene, CDR3 protein.

TRBV20-1,TRBJ1-1,SGCQADGTEAF
TRBV2,TRBJ1-2,ASSAGPSMIYGYT
TRBV20-1,TRBJ1-1,SARVQGAGTEAF
TRBV28,TRBJ2-7,ASSLIRGSYEQY
TRBV12-3/TRBV12-4,TRBJ1-3,ASSPTGRAGNTIY
TRBV20-1,TRBJ1-6,SARDRGLSYNSPLH
TRBV6-1,TRBJ2-7,ASTSYVGHEQY
TRBV28,TRBJ1-2,ASSLLGLGGYT
TRBV6-1,TRBJ1-5,ASSEASGATQPQH
TRBV6-1,TRBJ1-6,AISRQGIGPLH
TRBV7-8,TRBJ1-1,ASSLGWGGRTEAF
TRBV5-1,TRBJ1-2,ASSLGRGQWDGYT
TRBV11-2,TRBJ2-2,ASSFGTGLSGELF
TRBV2,TRBJ1-1,ASGRGPQNTEAF
TRBV18,TRBJ1-1,ASSPSQSTGTEAF
TRBV27,TRBJ2-7,ASSPTTNSYEQY
TRBV7-9,TRBJ1-5,ASSPSGDERQPQH
TRBV10-3,TRBJ1-1,AAQPPPGQGKSEAF
TRBV2,TRBJ2-5,ASRGRQETQY
TRBV6-2/TRBV6-3,TRBJ1-1,ASSYSPSTEAF
TRBV12-3/TRBV12-4,TRBJ2-2,ASSRDGLTGELF
TRBV2,TRBJ2-5,ASSEEGLFMGQETQY
TRBV7-2,TRBJ1-1,ASSWTGENTEAF